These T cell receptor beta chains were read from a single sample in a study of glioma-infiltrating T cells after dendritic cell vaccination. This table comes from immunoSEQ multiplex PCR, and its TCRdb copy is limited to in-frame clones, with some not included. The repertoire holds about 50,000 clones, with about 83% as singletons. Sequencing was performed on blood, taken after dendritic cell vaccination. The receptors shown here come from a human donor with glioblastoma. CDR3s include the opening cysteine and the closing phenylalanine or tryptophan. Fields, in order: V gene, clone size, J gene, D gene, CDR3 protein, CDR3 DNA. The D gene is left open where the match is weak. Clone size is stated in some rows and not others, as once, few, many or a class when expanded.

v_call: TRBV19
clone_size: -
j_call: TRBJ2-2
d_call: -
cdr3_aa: CASTDAVYTGELFF
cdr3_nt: TGTGCCAGTACCGACGCGGTTTATACCGGGGAGCTGTTTTTT

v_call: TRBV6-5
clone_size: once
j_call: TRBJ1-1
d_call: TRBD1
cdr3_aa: CASTPGTGVTEAFF
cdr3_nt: TGTGCCAGCACCCCCGGGACAGGGGTTACTGAAGCTTTCTTT

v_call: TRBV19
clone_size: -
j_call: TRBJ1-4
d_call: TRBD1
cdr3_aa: CASSMGQGGEKLFF
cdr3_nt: TGTGCCAGTAGTATGGGACAGGGGGGTGAAAAACTGTTTTTT

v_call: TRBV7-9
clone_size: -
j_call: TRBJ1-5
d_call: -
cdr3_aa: CASSLGAYNQPQHF
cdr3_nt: TGTGCCAGCAGCCTGGGAGCCTACAATCAGCCCCAGCATTTT

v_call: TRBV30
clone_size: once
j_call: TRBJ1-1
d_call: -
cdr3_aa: CASRGTGRPFF
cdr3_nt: TGTGCCTCGAGGGGAACAGGGCGGCCTTTCTTT

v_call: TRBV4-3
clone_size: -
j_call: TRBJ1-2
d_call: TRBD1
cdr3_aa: CASSHLQGVEGYTF
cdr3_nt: TGCGCCAGCAGCCACTTACAGGGGGTCGAGGGCTACACCTTC

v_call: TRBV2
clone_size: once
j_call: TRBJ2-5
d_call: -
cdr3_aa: CASTGGRGQYF
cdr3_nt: TGTGCCAGCACCGGGGGGCGGGGCCAGTACTTC

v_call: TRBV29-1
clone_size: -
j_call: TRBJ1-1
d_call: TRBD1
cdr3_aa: CSVGDRGHTEAFF
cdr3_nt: TGCAGCGTTGGGGACAGGGGGCACACTGAAGCTTTCTTT

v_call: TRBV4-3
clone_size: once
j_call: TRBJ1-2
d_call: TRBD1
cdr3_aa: CASSQVWTGGAHYGYTF
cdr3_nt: TGCGCCAGCAGCCAAGTCTGGACAGGGGGCGCTCACTATGGCTACACCTTC

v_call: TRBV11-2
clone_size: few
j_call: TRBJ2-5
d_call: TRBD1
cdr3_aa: CASSPGTGTGETQYF
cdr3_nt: TGTGCCAGCAGCCCGGGGACAGGGACCGGGGAGACCCAGTACTTC

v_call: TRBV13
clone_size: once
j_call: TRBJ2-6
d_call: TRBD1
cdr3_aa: CASSESGTGAILDSGANVLTF
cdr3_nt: TGTGCCAGCAGCGAATCCGGGACAGGGGCCATTCTCGACTCTGGGGCCAACGTCCTGACTTTC

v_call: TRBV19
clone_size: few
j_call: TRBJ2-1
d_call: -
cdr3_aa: CASSRQSNEQFF
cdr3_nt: TGTGCCAGTAGTCGACAGTCCAATGAGCAGTTCTTC

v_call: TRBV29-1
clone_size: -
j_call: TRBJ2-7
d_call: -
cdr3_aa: CSVEDPTGHYEQYF
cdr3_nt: TGCAGCGTTGAAGACCCGACAGGACACTACGAGCAGTACTTC

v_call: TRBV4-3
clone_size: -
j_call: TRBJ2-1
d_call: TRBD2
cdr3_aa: CASSQGSGGHYSYNEQFF
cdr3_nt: TGCGCCAGCAGCCAGGGTAGCGGGGGCCACTATTCCTACAATGAGCAGTTCTTC

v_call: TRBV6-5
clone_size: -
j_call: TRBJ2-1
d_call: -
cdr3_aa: CASIKGGGSYNEQFF
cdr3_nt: TGTGCCAGCATTAAGGGGGGGGGCTCCTACAATGAGCAGTTCTTC

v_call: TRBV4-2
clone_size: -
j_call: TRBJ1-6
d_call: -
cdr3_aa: CASSQGPRDINNSPLHF
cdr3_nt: TGTGCCAGCAGCCAAGGTCCCCGGGACATAAATAATTCACCCCTCCACTTT

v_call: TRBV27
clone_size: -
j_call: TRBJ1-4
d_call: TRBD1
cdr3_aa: CASSATGTGLNEKLFF
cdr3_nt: TGTGCCAGCAGTGCAACCGGGACAGGGCTTAATGAAAAACTGTTTTTT

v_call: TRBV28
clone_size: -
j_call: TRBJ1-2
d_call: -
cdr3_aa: CASSLDRLNYGYTF
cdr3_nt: TGTGCCAGCAGTCTGGACAGACTTAACTATGGCTACACCTTC

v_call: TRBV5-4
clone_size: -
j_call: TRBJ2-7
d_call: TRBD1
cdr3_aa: CASSLKDRSYEQYF
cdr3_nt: TGTGCCAGCAGCTTGAAGGACAGGTCCTACGAGCAGTACTTC

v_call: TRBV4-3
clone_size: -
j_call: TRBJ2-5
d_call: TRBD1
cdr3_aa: CASSQGQGARETQYF
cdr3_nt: TGCGCCAGCAGCCAAGGACAGGGGGCCCGAGAGACCCAGTACTTC

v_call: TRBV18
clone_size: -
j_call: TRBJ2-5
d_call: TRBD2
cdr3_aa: CASSPWSSGGLETQYF
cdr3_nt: TGTGCCAGCTCACCATGGTCTAGCGGGGGGCTAGAGACCCAGTACTTC

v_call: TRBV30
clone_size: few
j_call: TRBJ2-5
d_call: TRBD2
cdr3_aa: CAGPGGRFGETQYF
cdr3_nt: TGTGCCGGCCCCGGCGGGAGGTTTGGAGAGACCCAGTACTTC

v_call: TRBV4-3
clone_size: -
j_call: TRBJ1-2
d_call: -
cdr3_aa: CASSQILRDTYGYTF
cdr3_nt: TGCGCCAGCAGCCAAATCTTAAGGGACACCTATGGCTACACCTTC

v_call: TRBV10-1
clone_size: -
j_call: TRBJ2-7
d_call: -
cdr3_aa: CASSEALASEQYF
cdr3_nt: TGCGCCAGCAGTGAGGCACTAGCAAGTGAGCAGTACTTC

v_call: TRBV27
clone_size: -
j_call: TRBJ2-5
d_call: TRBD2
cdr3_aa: CASSQTSGEETQYF
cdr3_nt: TGTGCCAGCAGTCAGACTAGCGGGGAAGAGACCCAGTACTTC

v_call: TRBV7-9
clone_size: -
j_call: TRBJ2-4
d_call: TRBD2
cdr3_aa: CASSSGSGGDIQYF
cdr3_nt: TGTGCCAGCAGCTCAGGAAGCGGGGGGGACATTCAGTACTTC

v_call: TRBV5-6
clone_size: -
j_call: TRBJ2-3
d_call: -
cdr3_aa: CASSSLSGTDTQYF
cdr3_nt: TGTGCCAGCAGCTCGTTATCAGGGACAGATACGCAGTATTTT

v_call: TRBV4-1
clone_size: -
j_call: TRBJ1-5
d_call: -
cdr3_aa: CASSQVLGARPQHF
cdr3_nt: TGCGCCAGCAGCCAAGTTTTAGGGGCTCGGCCCCAGCATTTT

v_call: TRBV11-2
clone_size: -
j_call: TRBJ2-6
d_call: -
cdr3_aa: CASSIPRGGGANVLTF
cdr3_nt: TGTGCCAGCAGCATCCCGCGAGGAGGTGGGGCCAACGTCCTGACTTTC

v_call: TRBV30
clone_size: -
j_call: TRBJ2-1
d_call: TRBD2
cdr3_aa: CAHGGLGYNEQFF
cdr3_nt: TGTGCCCACGGGGGGTTGGGCTACAATGAGCAGTTCTTC

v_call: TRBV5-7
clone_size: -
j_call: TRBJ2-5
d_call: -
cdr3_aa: CASSPRQYF
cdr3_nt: TGTGCCAGCAGCCCGCGGCAGTACTTC

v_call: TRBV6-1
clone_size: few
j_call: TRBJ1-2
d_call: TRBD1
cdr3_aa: CASRQTGGYGYTF
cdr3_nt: TGTGCCAGCAGACAGACAGGGGGCTATGGCTACACCTTC

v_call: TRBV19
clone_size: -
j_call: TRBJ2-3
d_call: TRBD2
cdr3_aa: CASSIWRGGIDTQYF
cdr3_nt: TGTGCCAGTAGTATCTGGCGGGGGGGCATAGATACGCAGTATTTT

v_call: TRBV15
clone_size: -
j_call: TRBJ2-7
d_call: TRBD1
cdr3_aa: CATSTRQGRHEQYF
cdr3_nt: TGTGCCACCAGCACCAGACAGGGGAGGCACGAGCAGTACTTC

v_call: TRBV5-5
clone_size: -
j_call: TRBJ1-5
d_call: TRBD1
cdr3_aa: CASGLDRENQPQHF
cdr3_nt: TGTGCCAGCGGCCTGGACAGGGAAAATCAGCCCCAGCATTTT

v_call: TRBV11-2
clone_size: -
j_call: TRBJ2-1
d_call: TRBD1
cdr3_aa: CASSLDGTGVFF
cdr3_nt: TGTGCCAGCAGCTTAGATGGGACAGGGGTATTCTTC